These 31 T cell receptor beta chains came from one sample sequenced in a study of monozygotic twins with inflammatory bowel disease. No DNA is given; TCRdb re-called the 5' RACE reads and lists each CDR3 protein once. The table counts 200,000 to 250,000 distinct CDR3 sequences; roughly 8% lies in the top ten. Specimen: blood. The source of these receptors is a human donor with ulcerative colitis or Crohn's disease, or a healthy co-twin of an affected twin (not recorded which).

V gene TRBV6-2 or TRBV6-3 combines with J gene TRBJ1-1. CDR3 size: 12 residues. Germline V gene sequence: CDR1 MNHEY, CDR2 SVGEGT. The CDR3 reads CASSYPAYEAFF.

The rearrangement joins TRBV4-1 to TRBJ2-1; absent DNA, TCRdb's TRBD2 call cannot be checked. In germline, CDR1 is MGHRA, CDR2 YSYEKL. The CDR3 totals 15 residues. CDR3 region: CASSLAGLATNEQFF.

The chain is built from TRBV7-3 and TRBJ1-2; the D gene TCRdb calls, TRBD1, cannot be checked with no DNA. Germline V gene data show CDR1 as SGHTA and CDR2 as FQGTGA. The CDR3 length is 12 residues. This chain's CDR3 is CASSSGTSGYTF.

This sequence joins TRBV19 and TRBJ2-2; TCRdb names TRBD1, which stays unverified in the absence of DNA. Germline V lookup: CDR1 LNHDA, CDR2 SQIVND (reference sequence). The length of the CDR3 is 16 residues. CDR3 sequence reads: CASQNRGQGRPGELFF.

The chain joins TRBV28 to TRBJ1-2; the D gene TCRdb calls, TRBD1, cannot be checked with no DNA. The CDR3 loop spans 13 amino acids. Germline V lookup: CDR1 MDHEN, CDR2 SYDVKM. Here the CDR3 reads CASSGGQNYGYTF.

Here the CDR3 reads CASSRQGWSGELFF. V and J are TRBV7-9 and TRBJ2-2; lacking DNA, the TRBD1 call made by TCRdb goes unchecked. The V gene's germline CDR1 is SEHNR and CDR2 FQNEAQ (reference sequence). This CDR3 is built from 14 residues.

The chain joins TRBV7-2 to TRBJ2-1; lacking DNA, the TRBD1 call made by TCRdb goes unchecked. CDR3 length: 16 amino acids. The V gene's germline CDR1 is SGHTA and CDR2 FQGNSA. The CDR3 region is CASSLFPPQTVNEQFF.

The rearrangement uses TRBV18 and TRBJ2-1; the D call from TCRdb, TRBD2, cannot be confirmed without DNA. The germline CDR1 and CDR2 sequences are KGHSH and LQKENI. The CDR3 contains 15 residues. CDR3 region: CASSPPTSGGNEQFF.

The V call is TRBV27, the J call TRBJ1-1. CDR1 is MNHEY and CDR2 is SMNVEV in the germline V gene (reference sequence). This CDR3 has 13 residues. The CDR3 reads CASSFSFLSEAFF.

This chain joins TRBV12-3 or TRBV12-4 and TRBJ2-3; no DNA is available, so the TRBD2 call from TCRdb remains unchecked. The CDR3 has 16 residues. CDR3 loop: CASSFLAGGGSDTQYF.

V is TRBV10-3 and J is TRBJ2-5; TCRdb lists TRBD1, though no DNA is available to test this call. The CDR3 is 13 amino acids. CDR1 and CDR2 from the germline V gene are ENHRY and SYGVKD. Here the CDR3 reads CAIKDKGEETQYF.

J is TRBJ2-1 and V is TRBV11-3; TCRdb picks TRBD1, but there is no DNA to check that call. Per germline, CDR1 SGHNT and CDR2 YENEEA. This CDR3 comprises 15 residues. CDR3 sequence: CASSSRGRENNEQFF.

The chain uses TRBV5-1 and TRBJ2-7; no DNA is available, so the TRBD1 call from TCRdb remains unchecked. CDR1 is SGHRS and CDR2 is YFSETQ in the germline V gene. CDR3 length: 15 residues. CDR3: CASSEQGGASYEQFF.

The V and J genes are TRBV9 and TRBJ2-7. There are 14 residues in the CDR3. The V gene's germline CDR1 is SGDLS and CDR2 YYNGEE. CDR3 region: CASSVDPASYEQYF. The whole variable domain, remainder taken from reference TRBV9 and TRBJ2-7, is DSGVTQTPKHLITATGQRVTLRCSPRSGDLSVYWYQQSLDQGLQFLIQYYNGEERAKGNILERFSAQQFPDLHSELNLSSLELGDSALYFCASSVDPASYEQYFGPGTRLTVT.

V usage is TRBV6-5 and J usage is TRBJ1-1; TCRdb outputs TRBD1, but without DNA this stays unchecked. Germline V lookup: CDR1 MNHEY, CDR2 SVGAGI. The CDR3 extends over 13 amino acids. CDR3 protein: CASRTQGYTEAFF.

V and J are TRBV3-1 and TRBJ2-7; TCRdb names TRBD1, which stays unverified in the absence of DNA. In germline, CDR1 is LGHDT, CDR2 YNNKEL (reference sequence). The CDR3 loop spans 14 amino acids. The CDR3 reads CASSQGQSSYEQYF.

The rearrangement uses TRBV12-3 or TRBV12-4 and TRBJ1-6; there is no DNA to check the TCRdb D call of TRBD1. CDR3 length: 13 amino acids. This CDR3 is CASSSHRGGPLHF.

V usage is TRBV5-1 and J usage is TRBJ2-1; TCRdb names TRBD2, which stays unverified in the absence of DNA. The CDR3 has 16 amino acids. CDR1 is SGHRS, CDR2 YFSETQ, per germline. The CDR3 sequence: CASSFAPAGAYNEQFF.

J is TRBJ2-3 and V is TRBV5-1; TCRdb proposes TRBD1, but this gene call is untestable without DNA. This CDR3 contains 16 residues. In germline, CDR1 is SGHRS, CDR2 YFSETQ. CDR3: CASSPRGAARTDTQYF.

This chain uses TRBV25-1 with TRBJ2-1. Germline values: CDR1 MGHDK, CDR2 SYGVNS. The CDR3 contains 12 residues. The CDR3 protein is CASSWNDNEQFF. The full variable domain, with the rest looked up from reference TRBV25-1 and TRBJ2-1, is EADIYQTPRYLVIGTGKKITLECSQTMGHDKMYWYQQDPGMELHLIHYSYGVNSTEKGDLSSESTVSRIRTEHFPLTLESARPSHTSQYLCASSWNDNEQFFGPGTRLTVL.

The chain carries TRBV7-2 and TRBJ2-1; TCRdb selects TRBD2, and the lack of DNA leaves this call unchecked. The CDR3 runs to 15 residues. CDR1 is SGHTA and CDR2 is FQGNSA in the germline V gene. CDR3 residues: CASSLTRDFYNEQFF.

The rearrangement links TRBV28 to TRBJ2-1; TCRdb's D gene call, TRBD1, goes unchecked for lack of DNA. In germline, CDR1 is MDHEN, CDR2 SYDVKM. This CDR3 comprises 16 residues. The chain's CDR3 is CASSLPYGGIRGEQFF.

The chain employs TRBV7-8 and TRBJ2-2; lacking DNA, the TRBD2 call made by TCRdb goes unchecked. CDR1 is SGHVS, CDR2 FQNEAQ, per germline. This CDR3 region has 15 residues. CDR3 sequence: CASSFGLLGSGELFF. The variable domain in full, completed from reference TRBV7-8 and TRBJ2-2, reads GAGVSQSPRYKVAKRGQDVALRCDPISGHVSLFWYQQALGQGPEFLTYFQNEAQLDKSGLPSDRFFAERPEGSVSTLKIQRTQQEDSAVYLCASSFGLLGSGELFFGEGSRLTVL.

This chain connects TRBV6-1 to TRBJ2-7; TCRdb's D call of TRBD1 is untestable without DNA. CDR1 and CDR2 from the germline V gene are MNHNS and SASEGT. The CDR3 sequence is 14 residues long. CDR3: CATRPTGVTYEQYF.

The chain carries TRBV4-2 and TRBJ2-5; TCRdb gives TRBD2 as the D gene, but with no DNA this cannot be confirmed. CDR3 size: 17 residues. CDR1 LGHNA and CDR2 YNFKEQ come from the germline V gene. The CDR3 region is CASSQVRPSGYQETQYF.

This chain joins TRBV29-1 and TRBJ2-7; as DNA is missing, the TRBD1 call by TCRdb cannot be tested. This CDR3 is 12 amino acids long. The V gene's germline CDR1 is SQVTM and CDR2 ANQGSEA. CDR3 protein: CSVVLQAGEQYF.

CDR3 in amino acids: CASSQALMETQYF. V gene TRBV4-1 combines with J gene TRBJ2-5. CDR3 size: 13 residues. Germline V lookup: CDR1 MGHRA, CDR2 YSYEKL.

The CDR3 spells CASSLETTFYTF. The chain has TRBV7-2 and TRBJ1-2. The germline V gene encodes CDR1 SGHTA and CDR2 FQGNSA. CDR3 length equals 12 residues.

The rearrangement links TRBV7-2 to TRBJ2-1; TCRdb designates TRBD1, a call that cannot be tested without DNA. Germline values: CDR1 SGHTA, CDR2 FQGNSA. CDR3 length: 15 residues. The CDR3 loop reads CASSFPQGAYNEQFF.

This CDR3 reads CASRRYTVDEQYF. The chain has TRBV27 and TRBJ2-7; TCRdb designates TRBD1, a call that cannot be tested without DNA. The CDR3 runs 13 residues. Germline loops: CDR1 MNHEY, CDR2 SMNVEV (reference sequence).

The chain joins TRBV30 to TRBJ2-7; as DNA is missing, the TRBD2 call by TCRdb cannot be tested. CDR1 and CDR2 from the germline V gene are GTSNPN and SVGIG (reference sequence). CDR3 length equals 14 residues. CDR3 sequence reads: CAWSRSGGPYEQYF. Variable domain in full (rest from reference TRBV30 and TRBJ2-7): SQTIHQWPATLVQPVGSPLSLECTVEGTSNPNLYWYRQAAGRGLQLLFYSVGIGQISSEVPQNLSASRPQDRQFILSSKKLLLSDSGFYLCAWSRSGGPYEQYFGPGTRLTVT.